Included here is one TCR beta chain sequence, with context. This entry is derived from a study of technical replicates of blood from a few donors. With V trimmed by 0 bases and J by 3 bases, 10 bases remained unmatched. The CDR3 loop spans 17 amino acids. The germline gives CDR1 SGHDN, CDR2 FVKESK. This table comes from immunoSEQ multiplex PCR, and its TCRdb copy is limited to in-frame clones, with some not included. The sample has about 75,000 clones; around 97% are singletons. Sequenced: T cells isolated from PBMCs. The clonotype originates from a human donor in good health. The chain uses TRBV14 and TRBJ2-5; 7 bases match TRBD1. The CDR3 here is CASSQDLGRGIEETQYF. Here the CDR3 DNA reads TGTGCCAGCAGCCAAGACCTGGGCAGGGGGATTGAAGAGACCCAGTACTTC.